This T cell receptor (beta chain) was identified in a study of blood T cell repertoires in COVID-19. The protocol was immunoSEQ multiplex PCR, while the TCRdb copy is restricted to in-frame clones and leaves out a portion. The top ten clones hold about 4.3% of a sample with 130,000 to 150,000 clones, approximately 90% of them seen once. This clone was counted only a few times. The CDR3 extends over 16 amino acids. Germline CDR1 and CDR2: SGHNT and YYREEE (reference sequence). V was trimmed by 0 bases and J by 0 bases, leaving 12 bases between them. The chain links TRBV5-4 to TRBJ1-1; D uncertain. The receptor comes from a woman aged 40 to 50 with acute or convalescent COVID-19. The sequencing input was peripheral blood. The CDR3 protein is CASSLGAQIMNTEAFF. DNA of the CDR3: TGTGCCAGCAGCTTGGGGGCACAGATCATGAACACTGAAGCTTTCTTT.